This T cell receptor beta chain was sequenced for a study of CD8 T cells in ankylosing spondylitis. Whole-study results and caveats: Past studies reported some motif variants in reactive arthritis synovial fluid and blood.

Each TCR beta library was made by quantitative 5'-RACE that incorporated molecular barcodes. TCRdb ran MiXCR on the 5' RACE reads and lists one entry per CDR3 protein. The table records around 150,000 distinct CDR3 sequences, roughly 34% of them present only once. Trimming took 6 bases from V and 2 from J; bases not matched to a gene: 8. Per germline, CDR1 MNHNS and CDR2 SASEGT. CDR3 size: 15 residues. Details on this clonotype: Its target is not known.

The source material was synovial fluid, either unsorted or a sorted T cell fraction (not recorded which). The receptor's source is a male donor with ankylosing spondylitis. The gene calls are TRBV6-1 and TRBJ2-5, with 8 bases matching TRBD1. Here the CDR3 DNA reads TGTGCCAGCAGGACGCCCGGGACAGGACAAGAGACCCAGTACTTC. Translation: CASRTPGTGQETQYF.